A single sample gave rise to the 21 T cell receptor beta chains below, sequenced in a study of vaccination and CD4 T cells after COVID-19. The treatment here: approximately 9-day PBMC culture with coronavirus spike peptide pools or control peptides (ViraFEST assay). Their antigens remain unidentified. Scientists ran DNA taken from cultured CD4+ T cells through the Oncomine TCR Beta short-read assay for sequencing. In TCRdb, the PCR reads were re-called with MiXCR into one record per CDR3 protein. The table records about 16,000 distinct CDR3 sequences, 30% to 35% of them present only once. Sequencing used cultured CD4+ T cells from blood. These receptors were collected from a human donor with COVID-19.

This chain connects TRBV5-4 to TRBJ2-3, with 7 bases matching TRBD2. V lost 2 bases and J lost 2; bases outside the gene matches: 5. The CDR3 runs to 15 residues. The germline V gene encodes CDR1 SGHNT and CDR2 YYREEE (reference sequence). The CDR3: CASSFGGGYTDTQYF. In DNA, the CDR3 is TGTGCCAGCAGCTTTGGGGGGGGATACACAGATACGCAGTATTTT.

The genes are TRBV24-1 and TRBJ1-2; D not certain. The germline CDR1 and CDR2 sequences are KGHDR and SFDVKD. Trimming removed 2 bases at V and 6 bases at J, with 9 bases between. This CDR3 region has 13 residues. The CDR3 protein is CATSDSEAHGYTF. Here the CDR3 DNA reads TGTGCCACCAGTGATTCTGAAGCCCATGGCTACACCTTC.

This chain links TRBV5-1 with TRBJ2-7; D not resolved. The germline gives CDR1 SGHRS, CDR2 YFSETQ. The V end was cut by 0 bases, the J end by 6 bases, with 16 bases between. The CDR3 extends over 15 amino acids. CDR3 sequence reads: CASSLASRGGSEQYF. The CDR3 DNA follows: TGCGCCAGCAGCTTGGCTTCACGAGGTGGTAGCGAGCAGTACTTC.

This chain links TRBV7-2 with TRBJ2-3, with TRBD1 matching over 7 bases. The ends lost 5 bases at V and 7 bases at J; junction bases unmatched: 18. Germline assignment: CDR1 SGHTA and CDR2 FQGNSA. The CDR3 consists of 17 residues. The CDR3 nucleotides are TGTGCCAGCAGCCCCAGATCCTGGGGACAGCACCGGAATACGCAGTATTTT. It is translated as CASSPRSWGQHRNTQYF. The full variable domain, in which reference TRBV7-2 and TRBJ2-3 provide the parts outside the CDR3, is GAGVSQSPSNKVTEKGKDVELRCDPISGHTALYWYRQSLGQGLEFLIYFQGNSAPDKSGLPSDRFSAERTGGSVSTLTIQRTQQEDSAVYLCASSPRSWGQHRNTQYFGPGTRLTVL.

This clonotype was counted between two and nine times. CDR3 bases: TGTGCCAGTAGTACGTCGGGGGACAGGGCAGAGACCCAGTACTTC. Translated: CASSTSGDRAETQYF. This chain uses TRBV19 with TRBJ2-5, with 9 nucleotides matching TRBD1. Trimming cost V 4 bases and J 4 bases; bases outside gene matches: 7. The CDR3 runs to 15 residues. The germline gives CDR1 LNHDA, CDR2 SQIVND (reference sequence).

This clonotype has just a few counts. The chain recombines TRBV20-1 with TRBJ1-6, with D possibly TRBD1 on 5 matching bases. CDR1 and CDR2 (germline): DFQATT, SNEGSKA (reference sequence). Trimming removed 2 bases from V and 9 bases from J, with 14 bases in between. The CDR3 contains 14 residues. Here the CDR3 reads CSARIPGGASPLHF. The CDR3 DNA reads TGCAGTGCTAGAATTCCGGGGGGTGCTTCACCCCTCCACTTT.

This clonotype occurred a few times. The chain uses TRBV6-1 and TRBJ1-2, with D perhaps TRBD1 (6 bases). Germline V gene data show CDR1 as MNHNS and CDR2 as SASEGT. The CDR3 spans 16 residues. V gave up 5 bases and J gave up 5 bases, with 21 bases separating them. CDR3 sequence: CASSKGGSGPGYGYTF. CDR3 coding DNA: TGTGCCAGCAGTAAAGGGGGGTCAGGACCGGGATATGGCTACACCTTC.

This sequence joins TRBV27 and TRBJ2-2; possibly TRBD2 for D (5 bases). The V end lost 3 bases, the J end lost 1 base, and 12 bases lay between the germline ends. Germline CDR1 MNHEY, CDR2 SMNVEV (reference sequence). CDR3 length: 16 residues. This CDR3 reads CASSFGVGKNTGELFF. CDR3 sequence (DNA): TGTGCCAGCAGTTTCGGGGTCGGTAAGAACACCGGGGAGCTGTTTTTT.

This chain links TRBV20-1 with TRBJ1-1, with D possibly TRBD1 on 5 matching bases. The germline V gene has CDR1 DFQATT and CDR2 SNEGSKA (reference sequence). V was cut by 1 base and J by 3 bases, with 12 bases left in between. CDR3 length equals 14 residues. CDR3 DNA sequence: TGCAGTGCTAGAGTCTTGGGAGGGGACACTGAAGCTTTCTTT. Encoded protein: CSARVLGGDTEAFF.

The chain employs TRBV15 and TRBJ1-2, with D perhaps matching TRBD1 (5 bases). This CDR3 has 13 amino acids. Germline CDR1 is LNHNV and CDR2 is YYDKDF (reference sequence). V lost 0 bases to trimming and J lost 7 bases, with 9 bases between them. The CDR3 region has the DNA TGTGCCACCAGCAGAGATAGCAGGGTTGGCTACACCTTC. Protein: CATSRDSRVGYTF.

The rearrangement joins TRBV6-2 or TRBV6-3 to TRBJ1-3; tentatively, D is TRBD1 (5 bases). Germline lookup yields CDR1 MNHEY and CDR2 SVGEGT. The CDR3 is 14 amino acids. Trimming took 4 bases from V and 3 from J, leaving 10 bases between them. The CDR3 DNA sequence: TGTGCCAGCAGTTTCGCAGGGATTGGAAACACCATATATTTT. It specifies CASSFAGIGNTIYF.

Concerning this clonotype itself: The final CDR3 position lacks the conserved phenylalanine or tryptophan, pointing to a likely read error. The genes are TRBV27 and TRBJ1-1; TRBD1 aligns across 7 bases. CDR3 length: 14 amino acids. The V segment lost 7 bases and the J segment 1 base; nucleotides outside the gene matches: 6. Germline CDR1 MNHEY, CDR2 SMNVEV (reference sequence). CDR3 amino acids: CASKTGTENTEAFL. The CDR3 DNA follows: TGTGCCAGCAAAACCGGGACAGAGAACACTGAAGCTTTCCTT.

This chain uses TRBV20-1 with TRBJ2-5; D perhaps matches TRBD2 (6 bases). Germline CDR1 DFQATT, CDR2 SNEGSKA (reference sequence). With 0 bases removed from V and 6 bases from J, the gap between germline ends came to 11 bases. The length of the CDR3 is 13 residues. This CDR3 is CSARDPGGKTQYF. The CDR3, as DNA: TGCAGTGCTAGAGATCCTGGGGGGAAGACCCAGTACTTC.

This clonotype is medium-sized in the sample. CDR3 nucleotides: TGTGCCAGCAGTAGTGGACAGGGTAGAAAGCAAGAGACCCAGTACTTC. It yields the protein CASSSGQGRKQETQYF. The V and J genes are TRBV6-1 and TRBJ2-5, with 8 bases lining up with TRBD1. The CDR3 runs to 16 residues. V shed 5 bases and J 2 bases; nucleotides not matched to a gene: 10. Germline lookup yields CDR1 MNHNS and CDR2 SASEGT.

This clonotype occurred a few times. The chain is built from TRBV20-1 and TRBJ2-3, with TRBD2 matching over 14 bases. This CDR3 spans 13 amino acids. Germline CDR1 reads DFQATT; CDR2 reads SNEGSKA (reference sequence). After removal of 7 bases from V and 9 bases from J, the junction contained 6 bases not matched to a gene. The CDR3 loop reads CSVGLAGGRTQYF. The CDR3 DNA is TGCAGTGTCGGACTAGCGGGGGGTCGGACGCAGTATTTT.

This chain uses TRBV7-6 with TRBJ2-1, with 9 bases matching TRBD2. Germline V gene lookup returns CDR1 SGHVS and CDR2 FNYEAQ. With V trimmed by 2 bases and J by 9 bases, 11 bases remained unmatched. The CDR3 is 16 residues long. DNA for the CDR3: TGTGCCAGCAGCTTATTAGCGGGGGCTCTACAGGGTGAGCAGTTCTTC. Its protein is CASSLLAGALQGEQFF. Using reference TRBV7-6 and TRBJ2-1 for the parts outside the CDR3, the full variable domain is GAGVSQSPRYKVTKRGQDVALRCDPISGHVSLYWYRQALGQGPEFLTYFNYEAQQDKSGLPNDRFSAERPEGSISTLTIQRTEQRDSAMYRCASSLLAGALQGEQFFGPGTRLTVL.

This chain joins TRBV28 and TRBJ1-6; 7 positions match TRBD1. Germline CDR1 reads MDHEN; CDR2 reads SYDVKM. V lost 7 bases and J lost 7; bases outside the gene matches: 10. The CDR3 runs to 15 residues. CDR3 amino acids: CASILKDRLNSPLHF. Here the CDR3 DNA reads TGTGCCAGCATTCTAAAGGACAGGCTCAATTCACCCCTCCACTTT. The full variable domain, rest sourced from reference TRBV28 and TRBJ1-6, is DVKVTQSSRYLVKRTGEKVFLECVQDMDHENMFWYRQDPGLGLRLIYFSYDVKMKEKGDIPEGYSVSREKKERFSLILESASTNQTSMYLCASILKDRLNSPLHFGNGTRLTVT.

This rearrangement joins TRBV3-1 to TRBJ2-7; D is perhaps TRBD1 (6 bases). The germline CDR1 and CDR2 sequences are LGHDT and YNNKEL (reference sequence). Trimming left V 3 bases short and J 5 bases short, with 26 bases between. There are 18 residues in the CDR3. CDR3 nucleotide sequence: TGTGCCAGCAGCCAGACGTTATTTAGGGGGAGTCGCCTCGACGAGCAGTACTTC. This codes for CASSQTLFRGSRLDEQYF.

There are a few counts of this clonotype. This chain connects TRBV19 to TRBJ1-3; 8 positions agree with TRBD1. V lost 5 bases and J lost 0; bases outside the gene matches: 3. Germline CDR1 and CDR2: LNHDA and SQIVND (reference sequence). The CDR3 is 15 residues long. In DNA, the CDR3 is TGTGCCAGTAGTGGACAGGGTAGCTCTGGAAACACCATATATTTT. Amino acid sequence: CASSGQGSSGNTIYF.

The chain joins TRBV7-2 to TRBJ2-7, with 8 positions matching TRBD2. Per the germline V gene, CDR1 is SGHTA and CDR2 is FQGNSA. Unmatched junction bases numbered 6, after V lost 5 bases and J lost 0 bases. This CDR3 is 15 amino acids long. The CDR3 here is CASSPTSGSSYEQYF. CDR3 coding DNA: TGTGCCAGCAGCCCCACTAGCGGAAGCTCCTACGAGCAGTACTTC.

The gene calls are TRBV2 and TRBJ2-2, with D maybe TRBD1 (6 bases). Trimming pared 7 bases from V and 2 bases from J, leaving 17 bases between. The CDR3 is 16 amino acids. Germline assignment: CDR1 SNHLY and CDR2 FYNNEI. The CDR3 bases are TGTGCCAGCATCCAGTTGGGCAGGGGAAACACCGGGGAGCTGTTTTTT. It translates to CASIQLGRGNTGELFF.